One and the same sample provided the 26 T cell receptor beta chains below, sequenced in a study of blood T cells in healthy people across ages. Primers used in a second PCR of roughly 7 to 11 cycles were a sample-barcoded 5' primer and a J-beta primer mix. TCRdb fed the 5' RACE reads into MiXCR, producing one record per CDR3 protein. Of fewer than 900,000 distinct CDR3 sequences in the sample, around 40% were seen once. Input material: blood. These receptors were taken from a woman aged 60-70 years in good health.

The genes are TRBV7-6 and TRBJ2-1; 8 bases are shared with TRBD2. Germline loops: CDR1 SGHVS, CDR2 FNYEAQ. This CDR3 is built from 14 residues. The V and J ends lost 4 bases and 10 bases, in that order; junction bases with no gene match: 9. The CDR3 sequence is CASSSTGGRREQFF. The CDR3 bases are TGTGCCAGCAGCTCGACGGGGGGGAGGAGGGAGCAGTTCTTC. Full variable domain (rest looked up from reference TRBV7-6 and TRBJ2-1): GAGVSQSPRYKVTKRGQDVALRCDPISGHVSLYWYRQALGQGPEFLTYFNYEAQQDKSGLPNDRFSAERPEGSISTLTIQRTEQRDSAMYRCASSSTGGRREQFFGPGTRLTVL.

In regard to this clonotype: A much larger clone differs from this one at a single base, so this may be a read error. This chain connects TRBV27 to TRBJ2-7; D is possibly TRBD2 (7 bases). Germline-derived CDR1 and CDR2 are MNHEY and SMNVEV (reference sequence). CDR3 length equals 14 residues. With 5 bases removed from V and 7 bases from J, the gap between germline ends came to 18 bases. CDR3 sequence reads: CASSVGGVLGEQYF. The DNA of the CDR3 is TGTGCCAGCAGTGTAGGGGGGGTCCTTGGGGAGCAGTACTTC.

The chain carries TRBV15 and TRBJ1-6, with 8 bases aligning to TRBD1. This CDR3 spans 14 amino acids. Germline lookup yields CDR1 LNHNV and CDR2 YYDKDF (reference sequence). Trimming took 3 bases from V and 6 from J; bases not matched to a gene: 1. The CDR3 region is CATSRDRANSPLHF. CDR3 bases: TGTGCCACCAGCAGGGACAGGGCTAATTCACCCCTCCACTTT.

The V call is TRBV2, the J call TRBJ2-7; 11 nucleotides agree with TRBD2. TRBJ2-5 matches the DNA end more closely, so the J call is doubtful. Germline V lookup: CDR1 SNHLY, CDR2 FYNNEI. The CDR3 covers 15 residues. CDR3 nucleotide sequence: TGTGCCAGCAGTGTGAATAGCGGGGGGGAGGAGACCCAGTACTTC. The encoded protein is CASSVNSGGEETQYF.

This clonotype was recorded once. The rearrangement links TRBV20-1 to TRBJ2-6; D is ambiguous. CDR3 length: 15 residues. Germline CDR1 reads DFQATT; CDR2 reads SNEGSKA (reference sequence). With 6 bases removed from V and 0 bases from J, the gap between germline ends came to 12 bases. CDR3 amino acids: CSAKRPLSGANVLTF. The CDR3 DNA reads TGCAGTGCCAAGCGTCCTCTCTCTGGGGCCAACGTCCTGACTTTC.

This chain uses TRBV6-1 with TRBJ2-5, with a tentative D call TRBD1 (7 bases). Germline V CDR1 and CDR2: MNHNS, SASEGT. The length of the CDR3 is 14 residues. V gave up 7 bases and J gave up 13 bases, with 25 bases separating them. CDR3: CASTEGGTAYELYF. As DNA, the CDR3 is TGTGCCAGCACCGAAGGGGGGACAGCCTATGAGCTGTACTTC.

The chain combines TRBV7-2 with TRBJ2-3; 12 bases are a match to TRBD2. Germline V gene lookup returns CDR1 SGHTA and CDR2 FQGNSA. The V and J ends lost 2 bases and 5 bases, in that order; junction bases with no gene match: 5. This CDR3 comprises 16 residues. CDR3 in DNA: TGTGCCAGCAGCTTACGGACTAGCGGGATTGGAGATACGCAGTATTTT. It specifies CASSLRTSGIGDTQYF.

This chain connects TRBV28 to TRBJ2-7, with 13 nucleotides matching TRBD2. Germline V gene sequence: CDR1 MDHEN, CDR2 SYDVKM. CDR3 length equals 15 residues. The junction had 7 bases not matched to a gene; V was cut back by 5 bases and J by 6 bases. Here the CDR3 reads CASSGRLAGGSEQYF. In nucleotides, the CDR3 is TGTGCCAGCAGTGGACGACTAGCGGGAGGAAGCGAGCAGTACTTC.

This clonotype appeared a few times. This chain connects TRBV6-2 or TRBV6-3 to TRBJ2-7; possible D gene TRBD1, 5 bases. Germline assignment: CDR1 MNHEY and CDR2 SVGEGT. This CDR3 contains 15 residues. V lost 0 bases, J lost 0 bases, and 9 bases lay in between. The CDR3 reads CASSYSAGNSYEQYF. CDR3 sequence (DNA): TGTGCCAGCAGTTACTCCGCAGGGAACTCCTACGAGCAGTACTTC.

This clonotype has more than one count but fewer than ten. The chain joins TRBV24-1 to TRBJ1-1, with 7 nucleotides matching TRBD1. Germline values: CDR1 KGHDR, CDR2 SFDVKD. CDR3 length: 17 residues. The ends lost 3 bases at V and 2 bases at J; junction bases unmatched: 11. The chain's CDR3 is CATSDRTGSGFNTEAFF. The DNA for the CDR3 is TGTGCCACCAGTGATCGGACAGGTTCTGGTTTCAACACTGAAGCTTTCTTT.

This clonotype was seen at least ten times. The V gene is TRBV9, the J gene TRBJ2-3, with 9 nucleotides matching TRBD1. This CDR3 has 16 amino acids. CDR1 is SGDLS, CDR2 YYNGEE, per germline. The V and J ends lost 0 bases and 3 bases, in that order; junction bases with no gene match: 5. CDR3 sequence: CASSVVGTGQTDTQYF. DNA for the CDR3: TGTGCCAGCAGCGTAGTTGGGACAGGGCAAACAGATACGCAGTATTTT.

The chain has TRBV28 and TRBJ1-1; 7 bases map to TRBD1. Germline CDR1 is MDHEN and CDR2 is SYDVKM. V was clipped by 2 bases and J by 4 bases; unmatched bases: 7. The CDR3 totals 15 residues. The CDR3 loop reads CASSLDNKGATEAFF. DNA of the CDR3: TGTGCCAGCAGTTTAGACAACAAGGGGGCCACTGAAGCTTTCTTT.

This rearrangement joins TRBV24-1 to TRBJ2-1; 14 bases match TRBD2. The CDR3 runs to 16 residues. In germline, CDR1 is KGHDR, CDR2 SFDVKD. The J segment lost 14 bases and the V segment lost 4 bases, leaving 12 bases of the junction unmatched. CDR3 coding DNA: TGTGCCACCAGTGACGGAGACCCCGGGACTAGCGGGAGCAAGTTCTTC. Amino acid sequence: CATSDGDPGTSGSKFF.

The V gene is TRBV20-1, the J gene TRBJ2-3; D perhaps matches TRBD2 (5 bases). V gave up 6 bases and J gave up 0 bases, with 22 bases separating them. CDR1 is DFQATT, CDR2 SNEGSKA, per germline (reference sequence). The CDR3 consists of 17 residues. Here the CDR3 DNA reads TGCAGTGCCACCCTCCTGGGGAGACCAACTAGCACAGATACGCAGTATTTT. Its protein is CSATLLGRPTSTDTQYF.

This clonotype was counted between two and nine times. The gene calls are TRBV28 and TRBJ2-5; 11 nucleotides agree with TRBD2. This CDR3 spans 17 amino acids. CDR1 MDHEN and CDR2 SYDVKM come from the germline V gene. The V segment lost 6 bases and the J segment 1 base; nucleotides outside the gene matches: 10. Written as DNA, the CDR3 is TGTGCCAGCAGCGGCCGGACCGGGACTAGCGGCCAAGAGACCCAGTACTTC. Its protein is CASSGRTGTSGQETQYF.

The V call is TRBV30, the J call TRBJ2-1; perhaps TRBD2 as D (6 bases). Germline V CDR1 and CDR2: GTSNPN, SVGIG (reference sequence). Trimming took 5 bases from V and 4 from J, leaving 15 bases between them. This CDR3 is built from 14 residues. The CDR3 coding sequence is TGTGCCTGGGGGCCGGGGGTCCCTTACAATGAGCAGTTCTTC. This gives the protein CAWGPGVPYNEQFF.

The rearrangement uses TRBV2 and TRBJ1-4; D is undetermined. Germline CDR1 and CDR2: SNHLY and FYNNEI. Trimming removed 2 bases from V and 0 bases from J, with 4 bases in between. The CDR3 runs 14 residues. The CDR3 region is CASSERTTNEKLFF. CDR3 DNA sequence: TGTGCCAGCAGTGAACGGACAACTAATGAAAAACTGTTTTTT.

The V call is TRBV29-1, the J call TRBJ2-7; no reliable D call. Per germline, CDR1 SQVTM and CDR2 ANQGSEA. Deletions cut 3 bases from V and 5 bases from J, with 11 bases between. The CDR3 extends over 12 amino acids. CDR3 protein: CSVEDGTHEQYF. As DNA, the CDR3 is TGCAGCGTTGAGGACGGAACCCACGAGCAGTACTTC.

This chain joins TRBV28 and TRBJ1-2; possibly TRBD1 for D (6 bases). Germline lookup yields CDR1 MDHEN and CDR2 SYDVKM. There are 15 residues in the CDR3. V dropped 3 bases and J dropped 0 bases, with 11 bases sitting between them. CDR3: CASSLITGTNYGYTF. The CDR3 bases are TGTGCCAGCAGTTTGATCACAGGGACTAACTATGGCTACACCTTC.

The V call is TRBV29-1, the J call TRBJ2-7; TRBD1 matches 7 bases. The DNA end is a closer match to TRBJ2-5, so the J assignment may be wrong. The CDR3 runs to 12 residues. The germline gives CDR1 SQVTM, CDR2 ANQGSEA. The CDR3 sequence is CSGGQPQETQYF. DNA of the CDR3: TGCAGCGGGGGACAGCCTCAAGAGACCCAGTACTTC.

The chain is built from TRBV12-3 or TRBV12-4 and TRBJ2-7, with 8 bases that match TRBD1. The end of the DNA fits TRBJ2-5 better, so the J call may be wrong. The CDR3 spans 13 residues. Written as DNA, the CDR3 is TGTGCCAGCAGGAGGACAGGGAGAGAGACCCAGTACTTC. It encodes CASRRTGRETQYF.

The chain is built from TRBV12-3 or TRBV12-4 and TRBJ2-4; tentatively, D is TRBD2 (5 bases). This CDR3 is built from 16 residues. Trimming left V 2 bases short and J 1 base short, with 12 bases between. The CDR3 spells CASSLPSLDAKNIQYF. CDR3 DNA sequence: TGTGCCAGCAGTTTACCCTCACTAGACGCCAAAAACATTCAGTACTTC.

Comments on this clonotype: This sequence may be a read error, since a much larger clone differs from it by one base. The J gene is TRBJ2-7, the V gene TRBV14, with TRBD2 as a possible D gene (6 bases). V was trimmed by 0 bases and J by 0 bases, leaving 12 bases between them. The length of the CDR3 is 16 residues. Germline V gene lookup returns CDR1 SGHDN and CDR2 FVKESK. The chain's CDR3 is CASSQEWEDISYEQYF. The CDR3 DNA reads as TGTGCCAGCAGCCAAGAATGGGAGGACATCTCCTACGAGCAGTACTTC.

This clonotype was observed at least ten times. The chain employs TRBV25-1 and TRBJ2-5; 7 nucleotides agree with TRBD1. Germline V gene sequence: CDR1 MGHDK, CDR2 SYGVNS. Trimming at V came to 2 bases and at J to 2 bases, leaving 5 bases not matched to a gene. This CDR3 is 15 amino acids long. CDR3: CASSEGDRNQETQYF. CDR3 DNA sequence: TGTGCCAGCAGTGAAGGGGACAGAAATCAAGAGACCCAGTACTTC. The whole variable domain, remainder taken from reference TRBV25-1 and TRBJ2-5, is EADIYQTPRYLVIGTGKKITLECSQTMGHDKMYWYQQDPGMELHLIHYSYGVNSTEKGDLSSESTVSRIRTEHFPLTLESARPSHTSQYLCASSEGDRNQETQYFGPGTRLLVL.

This clonotype was observed a single time. The CDR3 region is CASSEASLNTEAFF. The CDR3 region has the DNA TGTGCCAGCAGTGAAGCCAGTTTGAACACTGAAGCTTTCTTT. The chain links TRBV6-1 to TRBJ1-1; unclear D gene. Deletions cut 0 bases from V and 0 bases from J, with 5 bases between. This CDR3 is 14 amino acids long. Germline assignment: CDR1 MNHNS and CDR2 SASEGT.

This chain connects TRBV7-2 to TRBJ2-7; D is unclear. The CDR3 runs 14 residues. V lost 5 bases and J lost 0, with 11 bases in between. From germline, CDR1 is SGHTA and CDR2 FQGNSA. The CDR3 DNA reads TGTGCCAGCAGCGTCCGTCTCTCCTCCTACGAGCAGTACTTC. It specifies CASSVRLSSYEQYF.